These 30 T cell receptor beta chains originate from one sample sequenced in a study of T cell repertoires in cytomegalovirus infection. Which antigens these TCRs recognize remains unknown. One entry per CDR3 protein results from TCRdb running MiXCR on the reads. The repertoire holds around 69,000 distinct CDR3 sequences, with approximately 22% as singletons. Sequencing used CD8+ T cells from cultured PBMCs, obtained from culture after CMV antigen stimulation. These receptors were collected from a human donor in good health (CMV status not recorded). Some clones in this sample may be carry-over from other donors' samples.

This chain uses TRBV4-3 with TRBJ2-2; 8 bases line up with TRBD1. CDR3 length: 17 amino acids. CDR1 is LGHNA and CDR2 is YSLEER in the germline V gene. The junction had 8 bases not matched to a gene; V was cut back by 1 base and J by 4 bases. The CDR3, as DNA: TGCGCCAGCAGCCAAGGTCCACAGGGGGAAGGCACCGGGGAGCTGTTTTTT. Protein: CASSQGPQGEGTGELFF.

This clonotype has just a few counts. The chain uses TRBV11-2 and TRBJ1-1; the D gene is possibly TRBD1 (5 bases). Germline-derived CDR1 and CDR2 are SGHAT and FQNNGV. V was pared by 3 bases and J by 4 bases, with 6 bases between. The CDR3 covers 12 residues. Here the CDR3 reads CASSFQGTEAFF. CDR3 in DNA: TGTGCCAGCAGCTTTCAGGGCACTGAAGCTTTCTTT.

This clonotype showed up just a few times. The V and J genes are TRBV5-1 and TRBJ1-4, with a tentative D call TRBD1 (5 bases). V was trimmed by 4 bases and J by 4 bases, leaving 11 bases between them. Germline values: CDR1 SGHRS, CDR2 YFSETQ. The CDR3 extends over 14 amino acids. This CDR3 reads CASSPPGDNEKLFF. The CDR3 DNA reads as TGCGCCAGCAGCCCGCCGGGGGATAATGAAAAACTGTTTTTT.

This clonotype was recorded many times. The rearrangement joins TRBV7-2 to TRBJ1-1, with 8 bases that match TRBD1. The V segment lost 6 bases and the J segment 4 bases; nucleotides outside the gene matches: 7. The CDR3 runs to 14 residues. Germline V gene lookup returns CDR1 SGHTA and CDR2 FQGNSA. The CDR3 region has the DNA TGTGCCAGCAGATTCCAGGGGGCTAGCACTGAAGCTTTCTTT. Translated, it gives CASRFQGASTEAFF.

There are a few counts of this clonotype. The CDR3 bases are TGTGCCAGCAGTCCCAGGGGGGACAGGGGTGCAACTAATGAAAAACTGTTTTTT. Encoded protein: CASSPRGDRGATNEKLFF. The rearrangement links TRBV12-3 or TRBV12-4 to TRBJ1-4, with 10 bases that match TRBD1. V trimming: 5 bases; J trimming: 0 bases; junction bases outside the gene matches: 9. The length of the CDR3 is 18 residues.

The table lists this clonotype with a few counts. The chain employs TRBV5-1 and TRBJ2-7, with 8 bases aligning to TRBD1. After removal of 5 bases from V and 1 base from J, the junction contained 8 bases not matched to a gene. Germline-derived CDR1 and CDR2 are SGHRS and YFSETQ. The CDR3 consists of 15 residues. The CDR3 sequence: CASSEGTGYSYEQYF. The CDR3, as DNA: TGCGCCAGCAGTGAAGGGACAGGATATTCCTACGAGCAGTACTTC.

This clonotype showed up just a few times. The chain has TRBV7-2 and TRBJ2-5, with D possibly TRBD2 on 6 matching bases. With 7 bases removed from V and 5 bases from J, the gap between germline ends came to 20 bases. The germline V gene has CDR1 SGHTA and CDR2 FQGNSA. The length of the CDR3 is 15 residues. Here the CDR3 DNA reads TGTGCCAGCAATCATGGGCGGGGAGGTGAGGAGACCCAGTACTTC. Encoded protein: CASNHGRGGEETQYF.

This chain connects TRBV7-2 to TRBJ1-1; D perhaps matches TRBD1 (5 bases). V dropped 5 bases and J dropped 5 bases, with 18 bases sitting between them. CDR1 and CDR2 from the germline V gene are SGHTA and FQGNSA. The CDR3 sequence is 15 residues long. The CDR3 loop is CASSTGGTEPTEAFF. CDR3 DNA sequence: TGTGCCAGCAGCACCGGCGGGACGGAACCGACTGAAGCTTTCTTT.

This clonotype was seen a few times. The chain is built from TRBV6-1 and TRBJ1-1; possibly TRBD1 for D (5 bases). Germline CDR1 is MNHNS and CDR2 is SASEGT. This CDR3 has 14 residues. Trimming took 4 bases from V and 2 from J, leaving 11 bases between them. CDR3 sequence (DNA): TGTGCCAGCAGTGGGGAGGGGATTAACACTGAAGCTTTCTTT. This translates into CASSGEGINTEAFF.

V and J are TRBV6-1 and TRBJ1-2; D remains unclear. Germline assignment: CDR1 MNHNS and CDR2 SASEGT. This CDR3 region has 13 residues. Trimming removed 7 bases from V and 10 bases from J, with 19 bases in between. The chain's CDR3 is CASTKPTPGVYTF. The CDR3 DNA follows: TGTGCCAGCACCAAGCCCACCCCCGGGGTCTACACCTTC.

This clonotype was seen a few times. CDR3 loop: CASSFRNSNQPQHF. The DNA of the CDR3 is TGTGCCAGCAGTTTCCGGAATAGCAATCAGCCCCAGCATTTT. The chain couples TRBV27 to TRBJ1-5; D is uncertain. Trimming shortened V by 3 bases and J by 0 bases, and 6 bases separated the two germline ends. The germline CDR1 and CDR2 sequences are MNHEY and SMNVEV (reference sequence). The CDR3 is 14 residues long.

This clonotype was seen at least ten times. The chain recombines TRBV7-2 with TRBJ1-5; D uncertain. Per the germline V gene, CDR1 is SGHTA and CDR2 is FQGNSA. The CDR3 covers 15 residues. The germline V and J ends were trimmed by 5 bases and 5 bases, with 16 bases remaining between them. The CDR3 loop reads CASSPRWSPDQPQHF. The DNA for the CDR3 is TGTGCCAGCAGCCCTCGGTGGTCCCCGGATCAGCCCCAGCATTTT.

This chain links TRBV19 with TRBJ1-5, with 8 bases fitting TRBD1. V lost 5 bases and J lost 5; bases outside the gene matches: 11. This CDR3 contains 16 residues. Germline loops: CDR1 LNHDA, CDR2 SQIVND (reference sequence). CDR3 amino acids: CASSGRQTGAHQPQHF. The DNA for the CDR3 is TGTGCCAGTAGTGGCAGACAGACAGGGGCGCATCAGCCCCAGCATTTT.

This clonotype was observed a handful of times. This chain joins TRBV4-2 and TRBJ2-2, with 7 bases aligning to TRBD1. The germline V gene has CDR1 LGHNA and CDR2 YNFKEQ. This CDR3 spans 16 amino acids. The trim removed 1 base at V and 3 bases at J, leaving 5 bases unmatched. The CDR3 nucleotides are TGTGCCAGCAGCCAAGCCAAGACAGGGTACACCGGGGAGCTGTTTTTT. This encodes CASSQAKTGYTGELFF.

In DNA, the CDR3 is TGTGCCACCAGCTCTAGCGGGGGTGTCGAGCAGTACTTC. It encodes CATSSSGGVEQYF. The V and J genes are TRBV15 and TRBJ2-7; TRBD2 matches 10 bases. Trimming at V came to 5 bases and at J to 6 bases, leaving 4 bases not matched to a gene. The CDR3 is made up of 13 amino acids. CDR1 and CDR2 (germline): LNHNV, YYDKDF (reference sequence). Complete variable domain (other parts from reference TRBV15 and TRBJ2-7): DAMVIQNPRYQVTQFGKPVTLSCSQTLNHNVMYWYQQKSSQAPKLLFHYYDKDFNNEADTPDNFQSRRPNTSFCFLDIRSPGLGDTAMYLCATSSSGGVEQYFGPGTRLTVT.

A few counts support this clonotype. The chain combines TRBV27 with TRBJ2-2; no clear D gene. CDR3 length equals 13 residues. Trimming took off 2 bases at V and 6 bases at J, with 7 bases between the two ends. Germline V gene lookup returns CDR1 MNHEY and CDR2 SMNVEV (reference sequence). This chain's CDR3 is CASSLELAGELFF. The CDR3, as DNA: TGTGCCAGCAGTTTAGAGCTGGCCGGGGAGCTGTTTTTT.

This clonotype appeared a few times. The chain has TRBV27 and TRBJ2-1; D possibly corresponds to TRBD1 (5 bases). This CDR3 contains 13 residues. V was pared by 3 bases and J by 5 bases, with 8 bases between. The germline V gene has CDR1 MNHEY and CDR2 SMNVEV (reference sequence). Here the CDR3 reads CASSFSTDNEQFF. CDR3 coding DNA: TGTGCCAGCAGTTTCTCGACAGACAATGAGCAGTTCTTC.

This clonotype occurred many times. The chain joins TRBV7-2 to TRBJ1-1; D unclear. Between the trimmed V and J ends, which lost 3 bases and 5 bases, there was a span of 4 bases. This CDR3 contains 11 residues. From germline, CDR1 is SGHTA and CDR2 FQGNSA. CDR3 sequence: CASSFGTEAFF. CDR3 sequence (DNA): TGTGCCAGCAGCTTCGGGACTGAAGCTTTCTTT.

This clonotype was observed a handful of times. The rearrangement joins TRBV7-2 to TRBJ2-7; 10 bases align to TRBD1. Germline V gene lookup returns CDR1 SGHTA and CDR2 FQGNSA. This CDR3 has 14 residues. Trimming at V came to 3 bases and at J to 3 bases, leaving 2 bases not matched to a gene. Here the CDR3 reads CASSFGTGVYEQYF. The CDR3 DNA is TGTGCCAGCAGCTTTGGGACAGGGGTCTACGAGCAGTACTTC.

The chain uses TRBV4-3 and TRBJ1-1; TRBD1 agrees at 7 bases. Germline trimming cut 0 bases from V and 10 bases from J; bases unmatched to any gene: 17. Germline loops: CDR1 LGHNA, CDR2 YSLEER. The CDR3 consists of 17 residues. This CDR3 is CASSQDFTGALSVGAFF. Written as DNA, the CDR3 is TGCGCCAGCAGCCAAGATTTTACAGGGGCCTTATCGGTAGGAGCTTTCTTT.

This clonotype was counted between two and nine times. The J gene is TRBJ2-7, the V gene TRBV4-1; D is unclear. The CDR3 runs 16 residues. Trimming pared 0 bases from V and 0 bases from J, leaving 12 bases between. The germline V gene encodes CDR1 MGHRA and CDR2 YSYEKL. The CDR3 bases are TGCGCCAGCAGCCAAGACGAACTTGTTAGCTCCTACGAGCAGTACTTC. This encodes CASSQDELVSSYEQYF.

V is TRBV28 and J is TRBJ2-7; D not certain. Trimming pared 4 bases from V and 6 bases from J, leaving 16 bases between. The germline V gene encodes CDR1 MDHEN and CDR2 SYDVKM. The CDR3 has 14 residues. CDR3 region: CASSSTLLLIEQYF. CDR3 in DNA: TGTGCCAGCAGTTCGACCCTCCTCTTAATCGAGCAGTACTTC.

This clonotype turned up a few times. V usage is TRBV10-3 and J usage is TRBJ2-3; tentative D call: TRBD2 (6 bases). The CDR3 covers 15 residues. The V gene lost 3 bases and the J gene lost 5 bases, with 15 bases spanning the gap. Per germline, CDR1 ENHRY and CDR2 SYGVKD. Here the CDR3 reads CAISEEWRVGDTQYF. The CDR3 bases are TGTGCCATCAGTGAAGAGTGGAGGGTCGGAGATACGCAGTATTTT.

In its sample, this clonotype was seen a few times. This chain connects TRBV4-2 to TRBJ1-4, with 9 bases fitting TRBD1. Germline assignment: CDR1 LGHNA and CDR2 YNFKEQ. CDR3 length: 16 residues. V shed 0 bases, J shed 1 base, and the junction held 0 bases outside the gene matches. The CDR3 DNA reads as TGTGCCAGCAGCCAAGAGGACAGGGGAACTAATGAAAAACTGTTTTTT. Protein sequence: CASSQEDRGTNEKLFF.

V gene TRBV6-1 combines with J gene TRBJ1-1; 9 bases agree with TRBD1. Germline lookup yields CDR1 MNHNS and CDR2 SASEGT. V dropped 6 bases and J dropped 6; count of bases not matched to a gene: 5. CDR3 length equals 13 residues. CDR3 sequence reads: CASREDRGPEAFF. In DNA form, the CDR3 reads TGTGCCAGCAGGGAGGACAGGGGACCTGAAGCTTTCTTT.

This clonotype came up a few times. This chain uses TRBV6-6 with TRBJ1-1, with 9 bases fitting TRBD1. The CDR3 has 14 residues. V lost 5 bases to trimming and J lost 1 base; unmatched junction nucleotides: 2. The germline gives CDR1 MNHNY, CDR2 SVGAGI (reference sequence). The CDR3 loop reads CASSMDRGNTEAFF. CDR3 DNA: TGTGCCAGCAGTATGGACAGGGGGAACACTGAAGCTTTCTTT.

The chain carries TRBV28 and TRBJ1-1, with TRBD1 as a possible D gene (6 bases). Germline CDR1 MDHEN, CDR2 SYDVKM. The CDR3 has 15 amino acids. Trimming removed 5 bases from V and 0 bases from J, with 13 bases in between. CDR3 sequence (DNA): TGTGCCAGCAGTCCGTACAGGGAGGTGAACACTGAAGCTTTCTTT. As protein: CASSPYREVNTEAFF.

This clonotype was counted ten times or more. V is TRBV10-3 and J is TRBJ2-2; D remains unclear. The CDR3 has 14 amino acids. Trimming cost V 10 bases and J 6 bases, with 18 bases left between them. Germline CDR1 reads ENHRY; CDR2 reads SYGVKD. Here the CDR3 reads CARSSTQRAGELFF. The DNA for the CDR3 is TGTGCCAGAAGCTCAACTCAACGGGCCGGGGAGCTGTTTTTT.

This clonotype was observed many times. The rearrangement uses TRBV7-2 and TRBJ2-7; the D gene could be TRBD1 or TRBD2 (5 bases each). Per the germline V gene, CDR1 is SGHTA and CDR2 is FQGNSA. The CDR3 length is 13 residues. With 6 bases removed from V and 3 bases from J, the gap between germline ends came to 12 bases. The CDR3 coding sequence is TGTGCCAGCAGGCCGAGGGACCGCTACGAGCAGTACTTC. As protein: CASRPRDRYEQYF.

The table lists this clonotype with a few counts. V gene TRBV7-9 combines with J gene TRBJ1-2, with D uncertain. CDR1 and CDR2 (germline): SEHNR, FQNEAQ (reference sequence). Trimming removed 1 base from V and 10 bases from J, with 10 bases in between. The CDR3 sequence is 12 residues long. The CDR3 loop is CASSLGFRDYTF. CDR3 nucleotide sequence: TGTGCCAGCAGCTTAGGATTTCGGGACTACACCTTC.